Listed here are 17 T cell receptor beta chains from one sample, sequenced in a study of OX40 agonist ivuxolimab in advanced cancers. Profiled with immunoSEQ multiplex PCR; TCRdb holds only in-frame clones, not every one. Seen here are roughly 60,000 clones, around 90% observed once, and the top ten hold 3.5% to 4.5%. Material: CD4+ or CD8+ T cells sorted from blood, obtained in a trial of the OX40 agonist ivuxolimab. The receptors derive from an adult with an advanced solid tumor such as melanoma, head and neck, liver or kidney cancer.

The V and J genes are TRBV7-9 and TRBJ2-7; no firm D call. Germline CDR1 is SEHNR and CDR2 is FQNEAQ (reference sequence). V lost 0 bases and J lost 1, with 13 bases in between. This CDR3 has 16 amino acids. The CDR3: CASSLASLVGSYEQYF. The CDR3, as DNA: TGTGCCAGCAGCTTAGCGTCCCTGGTCGGATCCTACGAGCAGTACTTC.

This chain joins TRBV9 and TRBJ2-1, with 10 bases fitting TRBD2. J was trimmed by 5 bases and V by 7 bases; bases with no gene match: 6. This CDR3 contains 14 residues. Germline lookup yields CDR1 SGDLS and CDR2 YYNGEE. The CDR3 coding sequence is TGTGCCAGCCAAGCGGGAGGGGGGAACAATGAGCAGTTCTTC. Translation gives CASQAGGGNNEQFF.

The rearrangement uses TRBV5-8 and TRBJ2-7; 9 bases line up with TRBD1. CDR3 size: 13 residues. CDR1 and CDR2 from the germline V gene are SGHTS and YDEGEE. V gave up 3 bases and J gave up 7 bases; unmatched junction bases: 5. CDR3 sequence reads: CASSWTGDQEQYF. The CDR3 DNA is TGTGCCAGCAGCTGGACAGGGGATCAAGAGCAGTACTTC.

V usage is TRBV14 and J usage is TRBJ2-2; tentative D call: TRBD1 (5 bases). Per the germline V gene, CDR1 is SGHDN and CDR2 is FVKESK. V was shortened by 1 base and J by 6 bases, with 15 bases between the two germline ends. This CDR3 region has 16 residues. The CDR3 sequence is CASSQVPGKIAGELFF. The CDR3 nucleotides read TGTGCCAGCAGCCAAGTGCCAGGGAAGATAGCCGGGGAGCTGTTTTTT.

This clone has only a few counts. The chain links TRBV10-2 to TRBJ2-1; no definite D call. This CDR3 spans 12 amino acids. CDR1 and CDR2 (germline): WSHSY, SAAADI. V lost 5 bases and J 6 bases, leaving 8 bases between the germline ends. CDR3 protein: CASSHLLNEQFF. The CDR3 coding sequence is TGCGCCAGCAGTCACCTCCTCAATGAGCAGTTCTTC.

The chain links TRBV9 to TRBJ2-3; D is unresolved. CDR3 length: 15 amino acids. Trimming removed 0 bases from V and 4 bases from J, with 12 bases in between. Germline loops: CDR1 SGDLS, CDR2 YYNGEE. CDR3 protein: CASSVGARLADTQYF. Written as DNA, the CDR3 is TGTGCCAGCAGCGTAGGGGCCAGGTTGGCAGATACGCAGTATTTT.

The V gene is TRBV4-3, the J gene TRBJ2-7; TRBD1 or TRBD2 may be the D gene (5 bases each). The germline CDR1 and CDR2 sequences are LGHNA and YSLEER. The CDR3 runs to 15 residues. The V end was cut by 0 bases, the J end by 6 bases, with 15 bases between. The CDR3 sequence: CASSQDRYQRGEQYF. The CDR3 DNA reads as TGCGCCAGCAGCCAAGATAGGTACCAGAGGGGCGAGCAGTACTTC.

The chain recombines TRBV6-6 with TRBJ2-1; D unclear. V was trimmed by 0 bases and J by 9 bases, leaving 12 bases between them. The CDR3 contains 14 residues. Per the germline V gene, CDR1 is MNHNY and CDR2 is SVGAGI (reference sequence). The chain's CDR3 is CASSYSDLQGEQFF. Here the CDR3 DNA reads TGTGCCAGCAGTTACTCGGACCTGCAAGGTGAGCAGTTCTTC.

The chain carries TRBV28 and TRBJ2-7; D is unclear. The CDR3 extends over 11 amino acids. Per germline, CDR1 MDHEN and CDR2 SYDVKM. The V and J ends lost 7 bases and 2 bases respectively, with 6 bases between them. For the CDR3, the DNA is TGTGCCAGCACAGATACCTACGAGCAGTACTTC. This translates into CASTDTYEQYF.

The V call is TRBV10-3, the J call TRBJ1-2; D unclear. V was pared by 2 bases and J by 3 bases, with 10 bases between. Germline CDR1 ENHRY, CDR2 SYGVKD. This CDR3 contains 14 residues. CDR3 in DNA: TGTGCCATCAGTGAGACGGAGCGGTACTATGGCTACACCTTC. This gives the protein CAISETERYYGYTF.

This chain's CDR3 is CASSPEAGTSSPYEQYF. CDR3 DNA: TGTGCCAGCAGTCCCGAAGCCGGGACTAGCAGCCCCTACGAGCAGTACTTC. V usage is TRBV13 and J usage is TRBJ2-7, with TRBD2 identical over 9 bases. The CDR3 extends over 17 amino acids. From germline, CDR1 is PRHDT and CDR2 FYEKMQ (reference sequence). Trimming removed 6 bases from V and 2 bases from J; junction bases left unmatched: 14.

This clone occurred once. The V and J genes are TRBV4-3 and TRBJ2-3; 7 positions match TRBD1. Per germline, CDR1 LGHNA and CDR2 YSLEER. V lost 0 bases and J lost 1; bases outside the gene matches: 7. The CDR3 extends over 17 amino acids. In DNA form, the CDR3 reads TGCGCCAGCAGCCAAGAGCAGGGGGTCGGGGGCACAGATACGCAGTATTTT. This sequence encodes CASSQEQGVGGTDTQYF.

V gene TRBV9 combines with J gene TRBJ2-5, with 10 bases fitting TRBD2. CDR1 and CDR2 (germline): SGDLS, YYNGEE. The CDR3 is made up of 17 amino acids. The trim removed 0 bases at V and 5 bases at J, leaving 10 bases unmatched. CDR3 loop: CASSVGTLAGAGETQYF. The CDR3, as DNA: TGTGCCAGCAGCGTAGGGACGCTAGCGGGAGCAGGGGAGACCCAGTACTTC.

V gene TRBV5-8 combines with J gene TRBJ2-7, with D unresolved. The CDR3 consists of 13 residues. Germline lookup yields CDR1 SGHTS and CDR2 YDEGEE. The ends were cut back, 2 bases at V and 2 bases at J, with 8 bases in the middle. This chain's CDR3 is CASSLYHPYEQYF. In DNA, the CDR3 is TGTGCCAGCAGCTTATACCACCCCTACGAGCAGTACTTC.

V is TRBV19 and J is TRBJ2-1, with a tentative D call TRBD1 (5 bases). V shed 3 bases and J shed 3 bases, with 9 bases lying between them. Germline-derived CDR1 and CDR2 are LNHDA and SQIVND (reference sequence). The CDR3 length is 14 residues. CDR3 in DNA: TGTGCCAGTAGTATTGTAGGGGTCTACAATGAGCAGTTCTTC. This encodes CASSIVGVYNEQFF.

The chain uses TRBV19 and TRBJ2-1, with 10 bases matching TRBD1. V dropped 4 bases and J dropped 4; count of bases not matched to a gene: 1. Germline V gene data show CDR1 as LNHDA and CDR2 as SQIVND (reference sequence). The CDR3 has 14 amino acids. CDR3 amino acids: CASSKGQGYNEQFF. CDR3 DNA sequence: TGTGCCAGTAGTAAGGGACAGGGGTACAATGAGCAGTTCTTC.

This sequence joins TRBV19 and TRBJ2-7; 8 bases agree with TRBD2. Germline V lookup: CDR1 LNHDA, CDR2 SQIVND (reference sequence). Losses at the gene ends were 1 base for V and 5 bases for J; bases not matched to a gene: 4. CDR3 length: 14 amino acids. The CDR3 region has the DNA TGTGCCAGTAGTATAGTCGGGAGGGACGACGAGCAGTACTTC. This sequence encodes CASSIVGRDDEQYF.